The 21 T cell receptor beta chains presented below share a single source sample, sequenced in a study of Ad26.COV2.S vaccination and SARS-CoV-2 variants. Indicated treatment: 19 received Ad26.COV2.S at low or high dose, single or two shots; 5 received placebo; per-sample allocation not given. At day 63 after the first vaccine or placebo injection, samples were drawn. Sequenced by immunoSEQ multiplex PCR; TCRdb stores in-frame clones only, minus some. The table shows roughly 450,000 clones, with 75% to 95% occurring only once. The sample here was peripheral blood, taken in a trial of Ad26.COV2.S vaccine versus placebo. All receptors derive from a person aged 18-60 years who received the Ad26.COV2.S COVID-19 vaccine or a placebo.

The chain uses TRBV30 and TRBJ1-6, with a tentative D call TRBD1 (5 bases). Trimming took off 1 base at V and 10 bases at J, with 14 bases between the two ends. Germline CDR1 reads GTSNPN; CDR2 reads SVGIG (reference sequence). This CDR3 is built from 14 residues. The CDR3 DNA follows: TGTGCCTGGAGTGGAGGCCAGGGCGTCTCACCCCTCCACTTT. It translates to CAWSGGQGVSPLHF.

The rearrangement joins TRBV7-6 to TRBJ1-2; D unresolved. In germline, CDR1 is SGHVS, CDR2 FNYEAQ. The V end was cut by 5 bases, the J end by 1 base, with 14 bases between. The CDR3 is 15 residues long. CDR3 nucleotides: TGTGCCAGCAGCCTGACCCCCGGGGTTAACTATGGCTACACCTTC. Translated, it gives CASSLTPGVNYGYTF.

This clone came up a few times. The gene calls are TRBV20-1 and TRBJ1-2; D is possibly TRBD1 (5 bases). CDR3 length equals 13 residues. The germline CDR1 and CDR2 sequences are DFQATT and SNEGSKA (reference sequence). The V end was cut by 3 bases, the J end by 7 bases, with 15 bases between. The CDR3 DNA reads as TGCAGTGCTAGTGAGTTGCAGGGTGGTGGCTACACCTTC. Translated: CSASELQGGGYTF.

The V call is TRBV3-1 (or the pseudogene TRBV3-2), the J call TRBJ2-5, with D perhaps matching TRBD1 (5 bases). The germline V gene encodes CDR1 LGHDT and CDR2 YNNKEL (reference sequence). CDR3 length: 14 residues. V lost 4 bases, J lost 2 bases, and 11 bases lay in between. The CDR3 DNA reads TGTGCCAGCAGCCTTAGACAGACGCAAGAGACCCAGTACTTC. This translates into CASSLRQTQETQYF.

The chain joins TRBV30 to TRBJ2-7, with 7 bases that match TRBD2. Per germline, CDR1 GTSNPN and CDR2 SVGIG (reference sequence). The CDR3 totals 20 residues. The V gene end was trimmed by 0 bases and the J gene end by 0 bases; junction bases not matched to a gene: 20. The CDR3 coding sequence is TGTGCCTGGAGTGTACGTGATCGGGACTACCCTCCTAGGAGCTCCTACGAGCAGTACTTC. This gives the protein CAWSVRDRDYPPRSSYEQYF.

CDR3: CASSLSPGAANEKLFF. The DNA of the CDR3 is TGTGCCAGCAGCTTATCCCCAGGGGCAGCTAATGAAAAACTGTTTTTT. This sequence joins TRBV13 and TRBJ1-4, with D tentatively TRBD1 (6 bases). This CDR3 spans 16 amino acids. V lost 2 bases and J 3 bases, leaving 13 bases between the germline ends. The germline CDR1 and CDR2 sequences are PRHDT and FYEKMQ (reference sequence).

This CDR3 reads CASNLVGVDTEAFF. CDR3 bases: TGTGCCAGCAACCTGGTTGGCGTCGACACTGAAGCTTTCTTT. This chain uses TRBV7-2 with TRBJ1-1, with unresolved D. V lost 7 bases to trimming and J lost 3 bases, with 15 bases between them. Germline CDR1 SGHTA, CDR2 FQGNSA. The CDR3 sequence is 14 residues long.

J is TRBJ1-2 and V is TRBV29-1; D uncertain. CDR1 and CDR2 (germline): SQVTM, ANQGSEA. The CDR3 extends over 11 amino acids. V lost 5 bases and J lost 8, with 12 bases in between. CDR3 region: CSVLGLVGYTF. CDR3 sequence (DNA): TGCAGCGTTCTCGGGTTAGTGGGCTACACCTTC.

The V gene is TRBV19, the J gene TRBJ2-1; TRBD2 agrees at 11 bases. The CDR3 totals 15 residues. J lost 3 bases, V lost 6 bases, and 4 bases had no gene match. In germline, CDR1 is LNHDA, CDR2 SQIVND (reference sequence). For the CDR3, the DNA is TGTGCCAGTAGATTAGCGGGAGGGATCTACAATGAGCAGTTCTTC. Its protein product is CASRLAGGIYNEQFF.

This clone appeared once. J is TRBJ2-1 and V is TRBV5-3; D is tentatively TRBD1 or TRBD2 (5 bases each). TRBV5-3 falls under the ORF class, with uncertain function. V lost 1 base, J lost 6 bases, and 11 bases lay in between. The CDR3 totals 14 residues. The CDR3 loop is CARSLREGRNEQFF. Here the CDR3 DNA reads TGTGCCAGAAGCTTGCGTGAGGGGCGCAATGAGCAGTTCTTC.

This rearrangement joins TRBV6-4 to TRBJ2-2; D ambiguous. Germline V gene sequence: CDR1 MRHNA, CDR2 SNTAGT. This CDR3 contains 15 residues. The V end was cut by 0 bases, the J end by 6 bases, with 11 bases between. For the CDR3, the DNA is TGTGCCAGCAGTGACTCGAGCAAGGGTCCCGGGGAGCTGTTTTTT. Its translation: CASSDSSKGPGELFF.

V and J are TRBV4-3 and TRBJ1-4, with 9 bases that match TRBD1. CDR3 length: 16 residues. With V trimmed by 1 base and J by 7 bases, 7 bases remained unmatched. Looked up from germline, CDR1 is LGHNA and CDR2 is YSLEER. The CDR3 DNA is TGCGCCAGCAGCCAAGCTTGGGAGACAGGGGGTGAAAAACTGTTTTTT. Its protein is CASSQAWETGGEKLFF.

This clone was seen once. The CDR3 reads CASSSYTGTGGFLNIQYF. The CDR3 DNA sequence: TGTGCCAGCAGCTCCTATACCGGGACAGGGGGCTTTTTGAACATTCAGTACTTC. V is TRBV7-2 and J is TRBJ2-4; 12 positions agree with TRBD1. Trimming took 4 bases from V and 7 from J; bases not matched to a gene: 14. CDR1 is SGHTA, CDR2 FQGNSA, per germline. The length of the CDR3 is 18 residues.

The rearrangement uses TRBV15 and TRBJ2-7, with a tentative D call TRBD2 (5 bases). Trimming stripped 0 bases from V and 0 bases from J, with 12 bases between. The CDR3 is made up of 16 amino acids. Germline values: CDR1 LNHNV, CDR2 YYDKDF (reference sequence). CDR3 in DNA: TGTGCCACCAGCAGAGAGGGCGGGCCTAGCTCCTACGAGCAGTACTTC. Residues: CATSREGGPSSYEQYF.

This sequence joins TRBV2 and TRBJ2-3; 7 bases are a match to TRBD1. Trimming took 4 bases from V and 0 from J; bases not matched to a gene: 7. Germline CDR1 is SNHLY and CDR2 is FYNNEI. CDR3 length: 16 residues. CDR3 region: CASSASPGGSTDTQYF. The CDR3 DNA reads as TGTGCCAGCAGTGCAAGCCCAGGGGGAAGCACAGATACGCAGTATTTT.

V usage is TRBV25-1 and J usage is TRBJ1-1; 10 bases agree with TRBD1. The CDR3 is 13 residues long. Germline CDR1 and CDR2: MGHDK and SYGVNS. With V trimmed by 11 bases and J by 3 bases, 6 bases remained unmatched. The CDR3 region has the DNA TGTGCCTCAAGGGGACAGGGGTACACTGAAGCTTTCTTT. Its translation: CASRGQGYTEAFF.

This clone came up once. The V call is TRBV15, the J call TRBJ1-1; possibly TRBD1 for D (5 bases). Germline V lookup: CDR1 LNHNV, CDR2 YYDKDF (reference sequence). The CDR3 consists of 15 residues. Trimming removed 0 bases at V and 7 bases at J, with 15 bases between. Written as DNA, the CDR3 is TGTGCCACCAGCAGAGATAGGGCCGGACAACTTGAAGCTTTCTTT. Protein sequence: CATSRDRAGQLEAFF.

V gene TRBV27 combines with J gene TRBJ2-7; unclear D gene. V was trimmed by 4 bases and J by 3 bases, leaving 16 bases between them. There are 15 residues in the CDR3. The germline V gene encodes CDR1 MNHEY and CDR2 SMNVEV (reference sequence). Here the CDR3 reads CASSSPVRRYYEQYF. The DNA for the CDR3 is TGTGCCAGCAGTTCCCCCGTCAGACGTTACTACGAGCAGTACTTC.

The chain recombines TRBV19 with TRBJ1-2, with D hard to call. V dropped 2 bases and J dropped 3 bases, with 10 bases sitting between them. This CDR3 comprises 14 residues. Germline V CDR1 and CDR2: LNHDA, SQIVND (reference sequence). CDR3 sequence: CASSILPRHYGYTF. The CDR3 bases are TGTGCCAGTAGTATACTCCCCCGACACTATGGCTACACCTTC.

The J gene is TRBJ1-4, the V gene TRBV5-1, with 10 positions matching TRBD1. The CDR3 runs to 15 residues. V shed 4 bases and J 5 bases; nucleotides not matched to a gene: 5. Germline V gene lookup returns CDR1 SGHRS and CDR2 YFSETQ. The DNA for the CDR3 is TGCGCCAGCAGCCCCGGGGACAGGGGAAATGAAAAACTGTTTTTT. Protein product: CASSPGDRGNEKLFF.

This clone was detected a few times. The V gene is TRBV13, the J gene TRBJ1-6; D not certain. Germline V gene lookup returns CDR1 PRHDT and CDR2 FYEKMQ (reference sequence). This CDR3 has 14 amino acids. V shed 5 bases and J shed 6 bases, with 11 bases lying between them. The CDR3 reads CASSEWGGNSPLHF. The CDR3 DNA is TGTGCCAGCAGCGAGTGGGGTGGTAATTCACCCCTCCACTTT.